Presented here are 17 T cell receptor beta chains from one specimen sequenced in a study of blood T cell repertoires in COVID-19 (dated by TCRdb to 2019 to 2021). Libraries were constructed by the immunoSEQ multiplex PCR assay. The immuneACCESS repertoire file appears here via TCRdb, limited to in-frame rearrangements. These files lack a portion of the clones; in checked studies, under half of the deficit traces to unresolved V genes, and the cause of the others is not known. The sample table contains more than 250,000 clones; only one count was recorded for roughly 90% of them. The ten most abundant clones make up around 0.7% of the sample. What was sequenced was peripheral blood. The source of these receptors is a human donor in a cohort sampled during active COVID-19.

V is TRBV6-1 and J is TRBJ1-5, with D possibly TRBD1 on 5 matching bases. Between the trimmed V and J ends, which lost 2 bases and 3 bases, there was a span of 14 bases. Germline V gene lookup returns CDR1 MNHNS and CDR2 SASEGT. The CDR3 runs 16 residues. This chain's CDR3 is CASSEITGGFNQPQHF. For the CDR3, the DNA is TGTGCCAGCAGTGAAATCACAGGCGGCTTCAATCAGCCCCAGCATTTT.

This chain uses TRBV4-3 with TRBJ2-1; TRBD2 agrees at 7 bases. V dropped 0 bases and J dropped 5; count of bases not matched to a gene: 10. The CDR3 spans 17 residues. The germline CDR1 and CDR2 sequences are LGHNA and YSLEER. The CDR3 spells CASSQEAWEGRDNEQFF. Written as DNA, the CDR3 is TGCGCCAGCAGCCAAGAGGCGTGGGAGGGCCGAGACAATGAGCAGTTCTTC.

The chain uses TRBV29-1 and TRBJ1-1, with D unresolved. The germline V and J ends were trimmed by 4 bases and 3 bases, with 9 bases remaining between them. The germline V gene encodes CDR1 SQVTM and CDR2 ANQGSEA. The CDR3 length is 12 residues. In DNA, the CDR3 is TGCAGCGTTGCCCAAGCCCACACTGAAGCTTTCTTT. This translates into CSVAQAHTEAFF.

This clone was observed a handful of times. V and J are TRBV6-5 and TRBJ2-3; D unresolved. This CDR3 contains 12 residues. Germline V lookup: CDR1 MNHEY, CDR2 SVGAGI. The germline V and J ends were trimmed by 4 bases and 7 bases, with 9 bases remaining between them. CDR3 sequence (DNA): TGTGCCAGCAGTTCTGAACTCCATACGCAGTATTTT. Residues: CASSSELHTQYF.

This chain joins TRBV19 and TRBJ2-6; 9 positions agree with TRBD1. With 9 bases clipped from V and 0 bases from J, the junction kept 6 bases outside the gene matches. Germline CDR1 and CDR2: LNHDA and SQIVND (reference sequence). CDR3 size: 16 residues. CDR3 amino acids: CARGGQGCSGANVLTF. CDR3 nucleotide sequence: TGTGCCAGGGGGGGACAGGGCTGCTCTGGGGCCAACGTCCTGACTTTC.

J is TRBJ1-1 and V is TRBV5-6; TRBD1 matches 7 bases. Germline CDR1 and CDR2: SGHDT and YYEEEE. Unmatched junction bases numbered 9, after V lost 2 bases and J lost 5 bases. This CDR3 contains 15 residues. Here the CDR3 reads CASSLMTGIGTEAFF. The CDR3 bases are TGTGCCAGCAGCTTAATGACAGGGATAGGGACTGAAGCTTTCTTT.

The chain links TRBV15 to TRBJ1-2, with D possibly matching TRBD1 (5 bases). Germline assignment: CDR1 LNHNV and CDR2 YYDKDF (reference sequence). V dropped 0 bases and J dropped 2 bases, with 10 bases sitting between them. The CDR3 extends over 15 amino acids. The CDR3 DNA sequence: TGTGCCACCAGCAGAGAAAGGGGATTCAACTATGGCTACACCTTC. Residues: CATSRERGFNYGYTF.

This clone was detected only once. The chain links TRBV5-1 to TRBJ1-1; TRBD1 might be the D (5 bases). The germline V and J ends were trimmed by 3 bases and 4 bases, with 10 bases remaining between them. From germline, CDR1 is SGHRS and CDR2 YFSETQ. The CDR3 has 13 residues. Here the CDR3 DNA reads TGCGCCAGCAGCTCCGGACAAAGCACTGAAGCTTTCTTT. Its protein is CASSSGQSTEAFF. Variable domain in full (rest from reference TRBV5-1 and TRBJ1-1): KAGVTQTPRYLIKTRGQQVTLSCSPISGHRSVSWYQQTPGQGLQFLFEYFSETQRNKGNFPGRFSGRQFSNSRSEMNVSTLELGDSALYLCASSSGQSTEAFFGQGTRLTVV.

This rearrangement joins TRBV12-3 or TRBV12-4 to TRBJ1-2, with no clear D. With 7 bases removed from V and 9 bases from J, the gap between germline ends came to 12 bases. This CDR3 is built from 11 residues. CDR3 nucleotides: TGTGCCAGCAAGGATAGAGGGAGCTACACCTTC. It codes for CASKDRGSYTF.

Concerning this clone itself: Compared with germline, one end of the junction differs, possibly owing to a read error. This chain's CDR3 is CASTLGPGGTEAFF. Here the CDR3 DNA reads TGTGCCAGCACCTTGGGACCCGGGGGCACTGAAGCTTTCTTT. The chain couples TRBV5-6 to TRBJ1-1, with a possible D match to TRBD1 (5 bases). The CDR3 is made up of 14 amino acids. Germline V CDR1 and CDR2: SGHDT, YYEEEE.

The chain is built from TRBV19 and TRBJ1-4; TRBD1 might be the D (6 bases). Trimming shortened V by 6 bases and J by 8 bases, and 16 bases separated the two germline ends. Germline V gene sequence: CDR1 LNHDA, CDR2 SQIVND (reference sequence). This CDR3 contains 14 residues. The CDR3: CASSPQGIQEKLFF. The CDR3, as DNA: TGTGCCAGTAGCCCGCAGGGGATTCAGGAAAAACTGTTTTTT.

V usage is TRBV28 and J usage is TRBJ2-7; TRBD1 might be the D (6 bases). The V gene lost 5 bases and the J gene lost 4 bases, with 15 bases spanning the gap. CDR1 and CDR2 from the germline V gene are MDHEN and SYDVKM. CDR3 length: 14 amino acids. CDR3 region: CASSINRVPYEQYF. The CDR3 DNA reads TGTGCCAGCAGTATAAACAGGGTCCCGTACGAGCAGTACTTC.

This rearrangement joins TRBV10-3 to TRBJ1-4; D unresolved. The V end lost 3 bases, the J end lost 7 bases, and 6 bases lay between the germline ends. The CDR3 contains 12 residues. Germline V gene lookup returns CDR1 ENHRY and CDR2 SYGVKD. DNA for the CDR3: TGTGCCATCAGTGACCCGGGTGAAAAACTGTTTTTT. Translating it yields CAISDPGEKLFF.

This chain uses TRBV5-1 with TRBJ2-5; 12 bases align to TRBD1. The CDR3 has 16 residues. Germline CDR1 is SGHRS and CDR2 is YFSETQ. Germline trimming cut 0 bases from V and 6 bases from J; bases unmatched to any gene: 6. The CDR3, as DNA: TGCGCCAGCAGCTTGGTTGGGACAGGGGGCGCAAAGACCCAGTACTTC. Translating it yields CASSLVGTGGAKTQYF.

The chain has TRBV20-1 and TRBJ2-3; 9 positions agree with TRBD1. The trim removed 3 bases at V and 8 bases at J, leaving 0 bases unmatched. Germline CDR1 DFQATT, CDR2 SNEGSKA (reference sequence). This CDR3 comprises 11 residues. CDR3 nucleotide sequence: TGCAGTGCTAGGACAGGGGGTACGCAGTATTTT. Translation gives CSARTGGTQYF.

V gene TRBV28 combines with J gene TRBJ2-7, with TRBD2 matching 7 bases. CDR1 is MDHEN and CDR2 is SYDVKM in the germline V gene. Losses at the gene ends were 10 bases for V and 4 bases for J; bases not matched to a gene: 13. CDR3 length: 14 amino acids. The CDR3 DNA reads as TGTGCCATCCGGGGTCTAGCGGAGACTTACGAGCAGTACTTC. Its translation is CAIRGLAETYEQYF.

The V and J genes are TRBV7-8 and TRBJ1-2; TRBD1 might be the D (6 bases). The germline CDR1 and CDR2 sequences are SGHVS and FQNEAQ. V was trimmed by 3 bases and J by 12 bases, leaving 20 bases between them. The CDR3 is 14 amino acids. This CDR3 reads CASSLYRDPFLDTF. In nucleotides, the CDR3 is TGTGCCAGCAGCTTGTACAGGGACCCTTTTCTAGACACCTTC.